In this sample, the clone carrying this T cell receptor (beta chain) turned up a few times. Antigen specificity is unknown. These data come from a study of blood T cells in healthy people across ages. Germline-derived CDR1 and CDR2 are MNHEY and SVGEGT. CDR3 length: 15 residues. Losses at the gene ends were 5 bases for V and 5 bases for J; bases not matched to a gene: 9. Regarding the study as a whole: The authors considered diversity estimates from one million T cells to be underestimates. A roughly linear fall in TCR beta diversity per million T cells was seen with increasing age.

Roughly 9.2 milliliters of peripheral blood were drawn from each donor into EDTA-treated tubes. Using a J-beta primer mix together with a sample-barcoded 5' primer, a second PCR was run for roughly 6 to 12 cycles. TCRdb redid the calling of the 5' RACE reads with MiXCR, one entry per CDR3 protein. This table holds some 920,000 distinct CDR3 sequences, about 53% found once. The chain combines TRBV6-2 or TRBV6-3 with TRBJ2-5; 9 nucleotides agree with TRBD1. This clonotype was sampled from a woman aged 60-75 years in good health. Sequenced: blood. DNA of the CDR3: TGTGCCAGCAGTCCGTCGACAGGGGGGTTCGAGACCCAGTACTTC. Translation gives CASSPSTGGFETQYF.